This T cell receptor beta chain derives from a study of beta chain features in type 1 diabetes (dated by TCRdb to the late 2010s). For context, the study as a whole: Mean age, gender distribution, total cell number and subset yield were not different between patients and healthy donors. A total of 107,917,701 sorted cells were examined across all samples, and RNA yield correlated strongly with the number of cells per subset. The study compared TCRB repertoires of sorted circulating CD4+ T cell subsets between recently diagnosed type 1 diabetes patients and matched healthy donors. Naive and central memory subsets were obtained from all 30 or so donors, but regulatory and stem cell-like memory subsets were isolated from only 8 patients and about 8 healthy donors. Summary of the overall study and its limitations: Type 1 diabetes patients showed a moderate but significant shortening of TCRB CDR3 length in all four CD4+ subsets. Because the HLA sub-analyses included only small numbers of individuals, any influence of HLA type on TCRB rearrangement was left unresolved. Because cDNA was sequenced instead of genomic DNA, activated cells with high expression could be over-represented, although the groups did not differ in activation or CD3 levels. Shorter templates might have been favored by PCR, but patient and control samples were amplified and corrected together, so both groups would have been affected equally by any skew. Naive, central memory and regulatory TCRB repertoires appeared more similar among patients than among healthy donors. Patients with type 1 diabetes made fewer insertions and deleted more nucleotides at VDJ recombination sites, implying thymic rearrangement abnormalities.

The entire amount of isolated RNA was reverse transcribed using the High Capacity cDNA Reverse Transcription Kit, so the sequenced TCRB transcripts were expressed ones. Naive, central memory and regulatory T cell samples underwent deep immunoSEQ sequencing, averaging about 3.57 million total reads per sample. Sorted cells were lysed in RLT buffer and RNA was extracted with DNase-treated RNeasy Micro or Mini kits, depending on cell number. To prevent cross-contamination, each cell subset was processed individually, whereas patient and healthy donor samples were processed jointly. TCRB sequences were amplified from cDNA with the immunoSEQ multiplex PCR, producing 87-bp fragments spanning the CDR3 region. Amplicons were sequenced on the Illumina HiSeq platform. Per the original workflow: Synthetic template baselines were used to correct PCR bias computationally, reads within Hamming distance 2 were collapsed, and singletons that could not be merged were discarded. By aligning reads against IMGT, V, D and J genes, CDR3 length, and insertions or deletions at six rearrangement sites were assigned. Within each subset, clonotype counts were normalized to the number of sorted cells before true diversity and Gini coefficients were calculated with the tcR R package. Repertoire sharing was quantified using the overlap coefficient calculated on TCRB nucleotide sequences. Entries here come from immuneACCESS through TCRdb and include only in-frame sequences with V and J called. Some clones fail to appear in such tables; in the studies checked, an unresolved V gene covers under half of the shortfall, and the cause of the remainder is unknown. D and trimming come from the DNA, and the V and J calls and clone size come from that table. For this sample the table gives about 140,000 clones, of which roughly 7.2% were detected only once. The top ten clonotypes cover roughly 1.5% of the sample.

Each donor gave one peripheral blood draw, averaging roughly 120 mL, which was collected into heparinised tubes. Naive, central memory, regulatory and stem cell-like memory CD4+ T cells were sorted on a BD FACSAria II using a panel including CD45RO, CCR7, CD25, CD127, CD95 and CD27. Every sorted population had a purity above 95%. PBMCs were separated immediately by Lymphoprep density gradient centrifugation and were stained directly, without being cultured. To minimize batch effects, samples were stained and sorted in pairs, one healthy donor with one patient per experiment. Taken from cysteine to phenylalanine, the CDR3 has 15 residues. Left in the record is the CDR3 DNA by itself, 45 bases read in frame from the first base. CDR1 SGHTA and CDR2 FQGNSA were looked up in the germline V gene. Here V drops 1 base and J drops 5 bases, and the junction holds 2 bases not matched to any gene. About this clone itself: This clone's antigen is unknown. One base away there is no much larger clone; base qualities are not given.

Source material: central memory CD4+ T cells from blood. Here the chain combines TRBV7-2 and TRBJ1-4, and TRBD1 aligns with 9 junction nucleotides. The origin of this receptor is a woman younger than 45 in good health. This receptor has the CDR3 CASSLGQGGNEKLFF. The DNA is TGTGCCAGCAGCTTAGGACAGGGGGGAAATGAAAAACTGTTTTTT.